Listed below are T cell receptor beta chains from one sample, sequenced in a study of cytomegalovirus exposure and HLA in healthy donors. TCRdb's table, derived via immunoSEQ multiplex PCR, lists solely in-frame clones and lacks some. The sample carries roughly 200,000 clones, 70% to 80% recorded once. The sample comprised PBMCs. The receptors were gathered from a girl aged 5-17 years in good health and CMV-seropositive. Each CDR3 is given with its conserved first and last residue. The order of the fields is CDR3 protein, J gene, CDR3 length, D gene, V gene. The D gene is left open where the match is weak.

cdr3_aa: CASSNPGQGDETQYF
j_call: TRBJ2-5
cdr3_length: 15
d_call: TRBD1
v_call: TRBV5-5

cdr3_aa: CASSLGGGSNEQFF
j_call: TRBJ2-1
cdr3_length: 14
d_call: TRBD2
v_call: TRBV5-6

cdr3_aa: CASSVQGWETQYF
j_call: TRBJ2-5
cdr3_length: 13
d_call: TRBD1
v_call: TRBV2

cdr3_aa: CASSFGSGGIMGETQYF
j_call: TRBJ2-5
cdr3_length: 17
d_call: TRBD2
v_call: TRBV7-8

cdr3_aa: CASSESGPSGQHYGYTF
j_call: TRBJ1-2
cdr3_length: 17
d_call: .
v_call: TRBV2

cdr3_aa: CASPPPAGPATQYF
j_call: TRBJ2-4
cdr3_length: 14
d_call: .
v_call: TRBV5-8

cdr3_aa: CASSLPSGQGVKNTEAFF
j_call: TRBJ1-1
cdr3_length: 18
d_call: TRBD1
v_call: TRBV11-3

cdr3_aa: CASSPQTAGSDTQYF
j_call: TRBJ2-3
cdr3_length: 15
d_call: .
v_call: TRBV18

cdr3_aa: CASSLRDSRPYEQYF
j_call: TRBJ2-7
cdr3_length: 15
d_call: .
v_call: TRBV7-9

cdr3_aa: CASRNARHSGANVLTF
j_call: TRBJ2-6
cdr3_length: 16
d_call: .
v_call: TRBV25-1

cdr3_aa: CASSGLLRTEAFF
j_call: TRBJ1-1
cdr3_length: 13
d_call: .
v_call: TRBV10-2

cdr3_aa: CASSLGVVYEQYF
j_call: TRBJ2-7
cdr3_length: 13
d_call: .
v_call: TRBV7-6

cdr3_aa: CAIGRSWEETQYF
j_call: TRBJ2-5
cdr3_length: 13
d_call: .
v_call: TRBV10-3

cdr3_aa: CAISTGTRNEQYF
j_call: TRBJ2-7
cdr3_length: 13
d_call: TRBD2
v_call: TRBV10-3

cdr3_aa: CASSQNSGWGTGELFF
j_call: TRBJ2-2
cdr3_length: 16
d_call: TRBD2
v_call: TRBV4-1

cdr3_aa: CASSVAPSGGASEQFF
j_call: TRBJ2-1
cdr3_length: 16
d_call: TRBD2
v_call: TRBV9

cdr3_aa: CASSLGAGETMRQFF
j_call: TRBJ2-1
cdr3_length: 15
d_call: TRBD2
v_call: TRBV7-2

cdr3_aa: CASSSGQGEGYTF
j_call: TRBJ1-2
cdr3_length: 13
d_call: TRBD1
v_call: TRBV5-1

cdr3_aa: CASSPQPGLAKNIQYF
j_call: TRBJ2-4
cdr3_length: 16
d_call: .
v_call: TRBV5-1

cdr3_aa: CASSYPNQPQHF
j_call: TRBJ1-5
cdr3_length: 12
d_call: .
v_call: TRBV7-2

cdr3_aa: CASSERGPGPGSPLHF
j_call: TRBJ1-6
cdr3_length: 16
d_call: .
v_call: TRBV6-1

cdr3_aa: CASSVDERPPQHF
j_call: TRBJ1-5
cdr3_length: 13
d_call: .
v_call: TRBV9

cdr3_aa: CASSYTQALNYGYTF
j_call: TRBJ1-2
cdr3_length: 15
d_call: .
v_call: TRBV6-5

cdr3_aa: CASSQDTTYYEQYF
j_call: TRBJ2-7
cdr3_length: 14
d_call: .
v_call: TRBV4-1

cdr3_aa: CASSQDSLGQASGNTIYF
j_call: TRBJ1-3
cdr3_length: 18
d_call: TRBD1
v_call: TRBV4-1

cdr3_aa: CASSVMSTDTQYF
j_call: TRBJ2-3
cdr3_length: 13
d_call: .
v_call: TRBV9

cdr3_aa: CASSPRGARGTDTQYF
j_call: TRBJ2-3
cdr3_length: 16
d_call: .
v_call: TRBV18

cdr3_aa: CASSQAFTDTQYF
j_call: TRBJ2-3
cdr3_length: 13
d_call: .
v_call: TRBV4-1